This T cell receptor (beta chain) was recorded in a study of T cells in Graves' hyperthyroidism and ophthalmopathy. There are many counts of this clonotype. It was RNA transcripts that yielded the amplified TCR beta CDR3 regions. The primer set for the first-round RT-PCR of the TCR CDR3 was HTBI. TCRdb used MiXCR to reprocess the multiplex PCR reads, holding one entry per CDR3 protein. The sample has about 180,000 distinct CDR3 sequences, 15% to 20% seen once. This CDR3 spans 14 amino acids. V was shortened by 5 bases and J by 1 base, with 11 bases between the two germline ends. Germline CDR1 and CDR2: ENHRY and SYGVKD.

The clonotype originates from a woman aged 50 to 60 with Graves' hyperthyroidism. The chain combines TRBV10-3 with TRBJ2-5, with D possibly called TRBD1 or TRBD2 (5 bases each). The sequencing input was blood. CDR3 bases: TGTGCCATCAGTCCCCCGGGGCTCCAAGAGACCCAGTACTTC. Translating gives CAISPPGLQETQYF.